This passage covers 13 T cell receptor beta chains from one sample sequenced in a study of T-cell memory formation after mild COVID-19. TCRdb fed the 5' RACE reads into MiXCR, producing one record per CDR3 protein. The table shows over 500,000 distinct CDR3 sequences, with 17% occurring only once. Sequenced: PBMCs or a T cell subset sorted from them (not recorded which). These TCRs come from an adult woman who had mild COVID-19 (a few samples of this study predate the infection). Cell type and time point are not known.

The chain employs TRBV20-1 and TRBJ2-7; D remains ambiguous. The CDR3 consists of 12 residues. The germline V gene encodes CDR1 DFQATT and CDR2 SNEGSKA (reference sequence). Trimming took 6 bases from V and 6 from J, leaving 15 bases between them. The CDR3 here is CSAPGPGGEQYF. In DNA, the CDR3 is TGCAGTGCCCCTGGCCCAGGTGGCGAGCAGTACTTC.

This clonotype was recorded a few times. The chain's CDR3 is CASSLVVVESSTDTQYF. The DNA for the CDR3 is TGTGCCAGCAGCTTAGTTGTCGTTGAATCTAGCACAGATACGCAGTATTTT. The genes are TRBV7-8 and TRBJ2-3, with D hard to call. Germline assignment: CDR1 SGHVS and CDR2 FQNEAQ. The CDR3 spans 17 residues. V was pared by 1 base and J by 0 bases, with 14 bases between.

With regard to this clonotype: At one end the junction does not follow the germline gene, possibly because of a read error. This chain's CDR3 is CSVAGGRQETQYF. The DNA for the CDR3 is TGCAGCGTTGCGGGGGGAAGGCAAGAGACACAGTACTTC. The chain has TRBV29-1 and TRBJ2-5; 7 bases agree with TRBD2. This CDR3 has 13 residues. The V gene's germline CDR1 is SQVTM and CDR2 ANQGSEA.

The chain uses TRBV12-5 and TRBJ1-1; the D gene is possibly TRBD1 (6 bases). This CDR3 spans 12 amino acids. Germline V gene data show CDR1 as LGHNT and CDR2 as FRNRAP. The V end was cut by 8 bases, the J end by 5 bases, with 12 bases between. For the CDR3, the DNA is TGTGCTAGTCAGAAAGGGGGTACTGAAGCTTTCTTT. It is translated as CASQKGGTEAFF. Together with reference TRBV12-5 and TRBJ1-1, the CDR3 gives the full variable domain: DARVTQTPRHKVTEMGQEVTMRCQPILGHNTVFWYRQTMMQGLELLAYFRNRAPLDDSGMPKDRFSAEMPDATLATLKIQPSEPRDSAVYFCASQKGGTEAFFGQGTRLTVV.

The gene calls are TRBV6-5 and TRBJ2-1; D perhaps matches TRBD2 (5 bases). Germline CDR1 is MNHEY and CDR2 is SVGAGI. CDR3 length equals 18 residues. V lost 0 bases and J 2 bases, leaving 17 bases between the germline ends. The CDR3 protein is CASSYSRTYIGTYNEQFF. The CDR3 DNA follows: TGTGCCAGCAGTTACTCCCGGACTTATATTGGAACCTACAATGAGCAGTTCTTC.

The V and J genes are TRBV12-3 or TRBV12-4 and TRBJ2-7; 7 positions match TRBD2. CDR3 length: 15 residues. V lost 1 base, J lost 2 bases, and 5 bases stayed unmatched. CDR3: CASSLGLAEAYEQYF. In DNA form, the CDR3 reads TGTGCCAGCAGTTTAGGCCTAGCGGAGGCCTACGAGCAGTACTTC.

The chain recombines TRBV9 with TRBJ2-7; TRBD1 matches 7 bases. V shed 4 bases and J 6 bases; nucleotides not matched to a gene: 13. CDR3 length: 15 residues. CDR1 SGDLS and CDR2 YYNGEE come from the germline V gene. The CDR3 spells CASSPGTVSMSEQYF. As DNA, the CDR3 is TGTGCCAGCAGCCCCGGGACAGTGTCTATGAGCGAGCAGTACTTC.

This clonotype was counted only a few times. The chain uses TRBV7-6 and TRBJ2-2, with D perhaps matching TRBD1 (6 bases). The V gene lost 0 bases and the J gene lost 3 bases, with 11 bases spanning the gap. In germline, CDR1 is SGHVS, CDR2 FNYEAQ. CDR3 length: 16 amino acids. The chain's CDR3 is CASSLAPGQDTGELFF. CDR3 in DNA: TGTGCCAGCAGCTTAGCGCCGGGACAAGACACCGGGGAGCTGTTTTTT.

The rearrangement links TRBV7-9 to TRBJ1-1; a weak D match, TRBD1 (5 bases). Germline CDR1 is SEHNR and CDR2 is FQNEAQ (reference sequence). The CDR3 runs to 15 residues. Trimming shortened V by 1 base and J by 3 bases, and 12 bases separated the two germline ends. The CDR3, as DNA: TGTGCCAGCAGCTTAGTGAGGGGTAAGGACACTGAAGCTTTCTTT. It specifies CASSLVRGKDTEAFF.

The rearrangement uses TRBV4-2 and TRBJ2-7; D call uncertain. Trimming shortened V by 0 bases and J by 0 bases, and 15 bases separated the two germline ends. The germline CDR1 and CDR2 sequences are LGHNA and YNFKEQ. The CDR3 length is 17 residues. The CDR3, as DNA: TGTGCCAGCAGCCAAGATGAACTGGCTCTTAGCTCCTACGAGCAGTACTTC. Protein sequence: CASSQDELALSSYEQYF.

J is TRBJ1-3 and V is TRBV12-3 or TRBV12-4; D is uncertain. This CDR3 has 16 residues. Between the trimmed V and J ends, which lost 8 bases and 2 bases, there was a span of 19 bases. CDR3 amino acids: CASANGRTLAGNTIYF. The CDR3 region has the DNA TGTGCCAGCGCGAACGGCCGAACTCTGGCTGGAAACACCATATATTTT.

This clonotype occurred many times. The chain uses TRBV7-2 and TRBJ2-5; 11 bases agree with TRBD2. V shed 1 base, J shed 2 bases, and the junction held 6 bases outside the gene matches. Germline-derived CDR1 and CDR2 are SGHTA and FQGNSA. This CDR3 is 17 amino acids long. The DNA for the CDR3 is TGTGCCAGCAGCTTAGGCCTAGCGGGAGGCCCGCAAGAGACCCAGTACTTC. Its protein product is CASSLGLAGGPQETQYF.

This chain joins TRBV19 and TRBJ2-7, with 7 bases aligning to TRBD1. V trimming: 6 bases; J trimming: 3 bases; junction bases outside the gene matches: 8. CDR3 length: 14 amino acids. The V gene's germline CDR1 is LNHDA and CDR2 SQIVND (reference sequence). CDR3 coding DNA: TGTGCCAGTAGCTACGACAGGGCTGGCTACGAGCAGTACTTC. Encoded protein: CASSYDRAGYEQYF.